Each of the 28 T cell receptor beta chains below was sequenced from the same sample in a study of T-cell memory formation after mild COVID-19. TCRdb independently ran MiXCR on the 5' RACE reads; one entry per CDR3 protein. The table lists roughly 550,000 distinct CDR3 sequences, about a fifth of them singletons. Input material: PBMCs or a T cell subset sorted from them (not recorded which). The receptors derive from an adult woman who had mild COVID-19 (a few samples of this study predate the infection). Cell type and time point are not known.

This clonotype was recorded a few times. This chain links TRBV6-1 with TRBJ1-6, with D possibly being TRBD1 (6 bases). Trimming took off 2 bases at V and 10 bases at J, with 15 bases between the two ends. The CDR3 spans 15 residues. Germline values: CDR1 MNHNS, CDR2 SASEGT. The CDR3 coding sequence is TGTGCCAGCAGTGAAATTAGGACAGCGATATCACCCCTCCACTTT. Its protein product is CASSEIRTAISPLHF.

This clonotype showed up just a few times. The rearrangement uses TRBV4-1 and TRBJ1-1; D not resolved. V shed 0 bases and J shed 6 bases, with 17 bases lying between them. Germline V gene data show CDR1 as MGHRA and CDR2 as YSYEKL. This CDR3 has 16 residues. This chain's CDR3 is CASSQESEMWGSEAFF. The CDR3 nucleotides are TGCGCCAGCAGCCAAGAATCTGAGATGTGGGGATCTGAAGCTTTCTTT.

This clonotype was found a few times. The CDR3 DNA is TGTGCCACCAGTCCAACAAGGGGGCGATCGTCGGAGACCCAGTACTTC. Protein sequence: CATSPTRGRSSETQYF. The J gene is TRBJ2-5, the V gene TRBV15, with 7 positions matching TRBD1. This CDR3 is 16 amino acids long. CDR1 is LNHNV, CDR2 YYDKDF, per germline (reference sequence). V was pared by 6 bases and J by 5 bases, with 15 bases of the junction left unmatched.

The chain combines TRBV27 with TRBJ1-5; D call uncertain. Per germline, CDR1 MNHEY and CDR2 SMNVEV (reference sequence). Deletions cut 5 bases from V and 3 bases from J, with 5 bases between. The length of the CDR3 is 12 residues. CDR3 nucleotide sequence: TGTGCCAGCAGTCCCCACAATCAGCCCCAGCATTTT. Protein product: CASSPHNQPQHF.

The chain carries TRBV19 and TRBJ2-7, with 10 nucleotides matching TRBD1. V shed 11 bases, J shed 3 bases, and the junction held 7 bases outside the gene matches. Germline CDR1 reads LNHDA; CDR2 reads SQIVND (reference sequence). The CDR3 is 13 amino acids. The CDR3 sequence: CAARGTGVYEQYF. The CDR3 bases are TGTGCCGCCAGGGGGACAGGGGTCTACGAGCAGTACTTC.

This clonotype was found a few times. V gene TRBV15 combines with J gene TRBJ2-1; 12 nucleotides align to TRBD1. V was pared by 1 base and J by 8 bases, with 9 bases of the junction left unmatched. The CDR3 sequence is 17 residues long. Germline V gene data show CDR1 as LNHNV and CDR2 as YYDKDF (reference sequence). The CDR3 sequence: CATSRGPTGTGGHEQFF. The CDR3, as DNA: TGTGCCACCAGCAGAGGTCCTACCGGGACAGGGGGCCATGAGCAGTTCTTC. The full variable domain, rest sourced from reference TRBV15 and TRBJ2-1, is DAMVIQNPRYQVTQFGKPVTLSCSQTLNHNVMYWYQQKSSQAPKLLFHYYDKDFNNEADTPDNFQSRRPNTSFCFLDIRSPGLGDTAMYLCATSRGPTGTGGHEQFFGPGTRLTVL.

The V gene is TRBV12-3 or TRBV12-4, the J gene TRBJ1-5; weak D call: TRBD1 (5 bases). Trimming cost V 5 bases and J 0 bases, with 26 bases left between them. The CDR3 runs to 20 residues. The CDR3 is CASSPFSFGGGTYSNQPQHF. Here the CDR3 DNA reads TGTGCCAGCAGTCCCTTTTCGTTCGGGGGAGGGACCTATAGCAATCAGCCCCAGCATTTT.

The V and J genes are TRBV7-3 and TRBJ1-4; D gene ambiguous. Trimming took 0 bases from V and 3 from J, leaving 8 bases between them. The CDR3 spans 15 residues. Germline CDR1 is SGHTA and CDR2 is FQGTGA. CDR3 in amino acids: CASSLTTAANEKLFF. In DNA, the CDR3 is TGTGCCAGCAGCTTAACGACCGCGGCTAATGAAAAACTGTTTTTT.

This clonotype was recorded a few times. V usage is TRBV5-1 and J usage is TRBJ2-3, with 9 bases matching TRBD2. Germline V gives CDR1 SGHRS, CDR2 YFSETQ. V lost 0 bases, J lost 0 bases, and 2 bases stayed unmatched. CDR3 length equals 16 residues. DNA of the CDR3: TGCGCCAGCAGCTTGGTGCTAGCGGGGAGCACAGATACGCAGTATTTT. Its translation is CASSLVLAGSTDTQYF.

CDR3 DNA sequence: TGTGCCAGCAGCTTAAGCCCCGGGACAACCGGGGAGCTGTTTTTT. Translation gives CASSLSPGTTGELFF. The chain recombines TRBV7-3 with TRBJ2-2, with D perhaps TRBD1 (6 bases). The CDR3 runs 15 residues. Germline values: CDR1 SGHTA, CDR2 FQGTGA. V was trimmed by 1 base and J by 5 bases, leaving 11 bases between them.

The V and J genes are TRBV12-3 or TRBV12-4 and TRBJ1-2, with TRBD1 matching 7 bases. Losses at the gene ends were 7 bases for V and 6 bases for J; bases not matched to a gene: 8. There are 13 residues in the CDR3. The CDR3 here is CASILTGKDGYTF. CDR3 sequence (DNA): TGTGCCAGCATCCTGACAGGGAAAGATGGCTACACCTTC.

J is TRBJ2-7 and V is TRBV7-9; the match to TRBD2 covers 8 bases. CDR1 and CDR2 from the germline V gene are SEHNR and FQNEAQ (reference sequence). The junction had 16 bases not matched to a gene; V was cut back by 5 bases and J by 4 bases. The CDR3 is 17 amino acids. The CDR3 coding sequence is TGTGCCAGCAGCCCACCACCATCCGGGACTAGTCGATACGAGCAGTACTTC. The encoded protein is CASSPPPSGTSRYEQYF.

This clonotype was seen only a few times. J is TRBJ1-1 and V is TRBV18; D uncertain. Germline CDR1 is KGHSH and CDR2 is LQKENI. The CDR3 runs to 15 residues. V lost 0 bases and J 1 base, leaving 9 bases between the germline ends. CDR3 coding DNA: TGTGCCAGCTCACCACCGGGCACCAAGAACACTGAAGCTTTCTTT. Amino acids: CASSPPGTKNTEAFF. Supplemented by reference TRBV18 and TRBJ1-1, the full variable domain reads NAGVMQNPRHLVRRRGQEARLRCSPMKGHSHVYWYRQLPEEGLKFMVYLQKENIIDESGMPKERFSAEFPKEGPSILRIQQVVRGDSAAYFCASSPPGTKNTEAFFGQGTRLTVV.

This chain links TRBV4-2 with TRBJ1-2; D remains ambiguous. Trimming stripped 0 bases from V and 6 bases from J, with 17 bases between. CDR1 LGHNA and CDR2 YNFKEQ come from the germline V gene. CDR3 length: 16 residues. In nucleotides, the CDR3 is TGTGCCAGCAGCCAAGAAGGTGGATGGGTAGTCGATGGCTACACCTTC. Translation gives CASSQEGGWVVDGYTF.

A few counts support this clonotype. This chain links TRBV30 with TRBJ1-2; the D gene is possibly TRBD1 (5 bases). The CDR3 is 11 amino acids. Germline V gives CDR1 GTSNPN, CDR2 SVGIG (reference sequence). Trimming took 5 bases from V and 11 from J, leaving 15 bases between them. The CDR3 spells CAWGRGERYTF. CDR3 sequence (DNA): TGTGCCTGGGGGCGAGGGGAACGGTACACCTTC.

The chain has TRBV4-3 and TRBJ2-5; no clear D. V dropped 0 bases and J dropped 7 bases, with 12 bases sitting between them. The CDR3 runs 14 residues. Germline CDR1 is LGHNA and CDR2 is YSLEER. The CDR3, as DNA: TGCGCCAGCAGCCAAGACACCTCGTGGGGGACCCAGTACTTC. Residues: CASSQDTSWGTQYF.

This clonotype was detected only a few times. The chain employs TRBV5-6 and TRBJ1-3, with no clear D. Trimming took 4 bases from V and 4 from J, leaving 18 bases between them. The V gene's germline CDR1 is SGHDT and CDR2 YYEEEE. The CDR3 has 16 residues. The CDR3 loop reads CASSRLGRGGGNTIYF. CDR3 nucleotides: TGTGCCAGCAGCCGCTTAGGGCGAGGAGGAGGAAACACCATATATTTT.

This clonotype was detected only a few times. The chain is built from TRBV4-1 and TRBJ2-1; 7 nucleotides match TRBD1. Trimming at V came to 4 bases and at J to 11 bases, leaving 29 bases not matched to a gene. Germline CDR1 is MGHRA and CDR2 is YSYEKL. The length of the CDR3 is 20 residues. The CDR3 DNA reads as TGCGCCAGCAGCCCGATACCCCTTCATTACAGGGGTGGACCTCGCTTACAGCAGTTCTTC. It specifies CASSPIPLHYRGGPRLQQFF.

The rearrangement links TRBV20-1 to TRBJ2-7, with 9 positions matching TRBD2. Trimming removed 6 bases from V and 2 bases from J; junction bases left unmatched: 5. This CDR3 has 13 amino acids. The germline CDR1 and CDR2 sequences are DFQATT and SNEGSKA (reference sequence). The CDR3 DNA sequence: TGCAGTGCAGCGGGGGGCGCAACCTACGAGCAGTACTTC. Translating it yields CSAAGGATYEQYF.

This clonotype has at least ten counts. The chain links TRBV5-5 to TRBJ2-7, with 8 bases lining up with TRBD2. CDR1 SGHKS and CDR2 YYEKEE come from the germline V gene (reference sequence). CDR3 length: 13 amino acids. J gave up 7 bases and V 6 bases, and 9 bases lay outside the gene matches. The CDR3 sequence is CASMNSGAWEQYF. The CDR3 DNA follows: TGTGCCAGCATGAATAGCGGGGCCTGGGAGCAGTACTTC.

This clonotype appeared a few times. The rearrangement joins TRBV10-3 to TRBJ2-5; no clear D. Germline V gene sequence: CDR1 ENHRY, CDR2 SYGVKD. V lost 0 bases, J lost 3 bases, and 8 bases lay in between. The CDR3 has 14 amino acids. The DNA of the CDR3 is TGTGCCATCAGTGAGTCGTTGTCTGAAGAGACCCAGTACTTC. Protein product: CAISESLSEETQYF.

The chain recombines TRBV13 with TRBJ2-4, with 7 bases matching TRBD1. Trimming removed 4 bases from V and 8 bases from J; junction bases left unmatched: 8. Germline values: CDR1 PRHDT, CDR2 FYEKMQ (reference sequence). This CDR3 contains 14 residues. The CDR3 nucleotides are TGTGCCAGCAGCTCCACAGGGGAAGGAGACATTCAGTACTTC. It translates to CASSSTGEGDIQYF.

Many counts were recorded for this clonotype. The chain has TRBV9 and TRBJ2-1, with TRBD2 matching over 11 bases. Per the germline V gene, CDR1 is SGDLS and CDR2 is YYNGEE. J lost 13 bases, V lost 3 bases, and 6 bases had no gene match. The CDR3 covers 13 residues. In DNA, the CDR3 is TGTGCCAGCAGCGATACTAGCGGGAGACGTCAGTTCTTC. Protein product: CASSDTSGRRQFF.

This clonotype turned up a few times. The chain is built from TRBV27 and TRBJ1-2; D is undetermined. The CDR3 contains 15 residues. CDR1 is MNHEY and CDR2 is SMNVEV in the germline V gene (reference sequence). Trimming took off 0 bases at V and 2 bases at J, with 10 bases between the two ends. The CDR3 here is CASSLSNTENYGYTF. The CDR3 nucleotides are TGTGCCAGCAGTTTATCTAATACAGAAAACTATGGCTACACCTTC.

Many counts were recorded for this clonotype. The gene calls are TRBV5-1 and TRBJ2-7; D is unresolved. The germline V and J ends were trimmed by 5 bases and 3 bases, with 6 bases remaining between them. This CDR3 has 11 residues. Germline loops: CDR1 SGHRS, CDR2 YFSETQ. The CDR3 coding sequence is TGCGCCAGCAGTGGTGACTACGAGCAGTACTTC. Translating it yields CASSGDYEQYF.

The chain uses TRBV20-1 and TRBJ2-1; D not certain. This CDR3 is built from 15 residues. Germline V CDR1 and CDR2: DFQATT, SNEGSKA (reference sequence). With 3 bases removed from V and 5 bases from J, the gap between germline ends came to 17 bases. The CDR3 coding sequence is TGCAGTGCTAGGGGATACTCTGATGTTCACAATGAGCAGTTCTTC. It encodes CSARGYSDVHNEQFF.

This clonotype was picked up many times. The rearrangement joins TRBV27 to TRBJ2-2; 7 bases map to TRBD1. V gave up 5 bases and J gave up 0 bases; unmatched junction bases: 6. Germline-derived CDR1 and CDR2 are MNHEY and SMNVEV (reference sequence). CDR3 length: 16 amino acids. CDR3 coding DNA: TGTGCCAGCAGTGACAGGGCTGGTACGAACACCGGGGAGCTGTTTTTT. It encodes CASSDRAGTNTGELFF.

The V and J genes are TRBV24-1 and TRBJ2-7; 8 bases are shared with TRBD2. The CDR3 runs to 16 residues. The V gene's germline CDR1 is KGHDR and CDR2 SFDVKD. The ends lost 3 bases at V and 1 base at J; junction bases unmatched: 7. In DNA form, the CDR3 reads TGTGCCACCAGTGATCATCTAGCGGGTGATTCCTACGAGCAGTACTTC. This codes for CATSDHLAGDSYEQYF.